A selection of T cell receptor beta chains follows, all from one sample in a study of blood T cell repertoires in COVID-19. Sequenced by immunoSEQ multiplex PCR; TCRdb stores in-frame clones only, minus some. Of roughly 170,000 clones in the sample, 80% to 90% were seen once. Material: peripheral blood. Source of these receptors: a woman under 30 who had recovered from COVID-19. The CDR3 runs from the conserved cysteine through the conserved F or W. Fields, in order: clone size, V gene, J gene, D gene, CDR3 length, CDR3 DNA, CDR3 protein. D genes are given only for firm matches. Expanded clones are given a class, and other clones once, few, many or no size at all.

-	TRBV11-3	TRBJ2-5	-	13	TGTGCCAGCAGCTTAGTAGCGGAAGAGACCCAGTACTTC	CASSLVAEETQYF
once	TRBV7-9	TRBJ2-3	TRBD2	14	TGTGCCAGCAGCTCCGGACTAGCGTCGGATACGCAGTATTTT	CASSSGLASDTQYF
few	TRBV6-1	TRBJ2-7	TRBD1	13	TGTGCCAGCAGTGATAACAGGGGGCTCGAGCAGTACTTC	CASSDNRGLEQYF
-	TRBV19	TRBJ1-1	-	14	TGTGCCAGTAGTTTCGGGGTCATGAACACTGAAGCTTTCTTT	CASSFGVMNTEAFF
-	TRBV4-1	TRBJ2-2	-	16	TGCGCCAGCAGCCAAGGGGCCAGGGCGACCACCGGGGAGCTGTTTTTT	CASSQGARATTGELFF
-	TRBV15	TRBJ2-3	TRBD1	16	TGTGCCACCAGCAGAGATGGACAGGGCCCGACAGATACGCAGTATTTT	CATSRDGQGPTDTQYF
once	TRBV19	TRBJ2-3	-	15	TGTGCCAGTAGTGCCCTGTGGGCTAGCACAGATACGCAGTATTTT	CASSALWASTDTQYF
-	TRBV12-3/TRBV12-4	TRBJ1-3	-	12	TGTGCCAGCCGGTGGTCTGGAAACACCATATATTTT	CASRWSGNTIYF
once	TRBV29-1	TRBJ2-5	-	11	TGCAGCGTTGCCCCCGGGGAGACCCAGTACTTC	CSVAPGETQYF
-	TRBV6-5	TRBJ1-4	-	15	TGTGCCAGCAGTTATTTTGGGGGAGGCGATGAAAAACTGTTTTTT	CASSYFGGGDEKLFF
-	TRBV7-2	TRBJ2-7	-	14	TGTGCCAGCAGCTTAGAGCAGGGAAACTACGAGCAGTACTTC	CASSLEQGNYEQYF
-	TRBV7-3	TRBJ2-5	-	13	TGTGCCAGCAGCTTATCCTCGGTGGAGACCCAGTACTTC	CASSLSSVETQYF